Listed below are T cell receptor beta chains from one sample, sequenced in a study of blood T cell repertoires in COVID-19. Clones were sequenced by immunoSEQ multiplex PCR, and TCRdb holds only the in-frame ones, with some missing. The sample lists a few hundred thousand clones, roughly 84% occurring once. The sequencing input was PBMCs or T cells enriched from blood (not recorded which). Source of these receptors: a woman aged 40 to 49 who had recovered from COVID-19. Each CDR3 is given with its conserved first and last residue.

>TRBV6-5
CASPRVGGEEETQYF
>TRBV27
CASSVGVGKNIQYF
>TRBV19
CASSISGQETQYF
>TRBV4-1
CASSQDLRVSGELFF
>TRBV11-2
CASSPVRDSNSPLHF
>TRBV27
CASQRWGQDNSPLHF
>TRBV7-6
CASSPHPGGNSGNTIYF
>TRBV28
CASSFRGFRSPLHF
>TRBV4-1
CASSQEGRKAFF
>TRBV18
CASSPGRGDEKLFF
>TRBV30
CAWSRGTLGPQHF
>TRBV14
CASSRTSGIDEQFF
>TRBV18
CASSATGSNTEAFF
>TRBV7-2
CASSPTTSGSKETQYF
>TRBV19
CASSGTINLIYEQYF
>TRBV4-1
CASSQDQLAKNIQYF
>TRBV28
CASGTDKGYTF
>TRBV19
CASSPRDLVNYEQYF
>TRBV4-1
CASSPGGTYGYTF
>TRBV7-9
CASSRLAGVIPFF
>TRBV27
CASSRGDRSSEKLFF
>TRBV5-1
CASSPLEAGEYGEQFF
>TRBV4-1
CASSQEETGTNTGELFF
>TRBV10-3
CAIRGQGLNSPLHF
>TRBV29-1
CSVGQGGAYNEQFF
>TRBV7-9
CASQRTSYNEQFF
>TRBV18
CASSPAGSPYEQYF
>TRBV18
CASSAGQPQACETQYF
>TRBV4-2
CASSQDPQDRGFHEQYF
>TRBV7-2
CASSFSQGAADTQYF
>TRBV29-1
CSVEVQGAYNEQFF
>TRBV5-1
CASSLEDLPYEQYF
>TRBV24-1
CATSDPGTGPNYGYTF
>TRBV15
CATSRDLAGLGNEQFF
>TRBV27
CASTSGRVADTQYF
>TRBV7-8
CASSLMGRVNEKLFF